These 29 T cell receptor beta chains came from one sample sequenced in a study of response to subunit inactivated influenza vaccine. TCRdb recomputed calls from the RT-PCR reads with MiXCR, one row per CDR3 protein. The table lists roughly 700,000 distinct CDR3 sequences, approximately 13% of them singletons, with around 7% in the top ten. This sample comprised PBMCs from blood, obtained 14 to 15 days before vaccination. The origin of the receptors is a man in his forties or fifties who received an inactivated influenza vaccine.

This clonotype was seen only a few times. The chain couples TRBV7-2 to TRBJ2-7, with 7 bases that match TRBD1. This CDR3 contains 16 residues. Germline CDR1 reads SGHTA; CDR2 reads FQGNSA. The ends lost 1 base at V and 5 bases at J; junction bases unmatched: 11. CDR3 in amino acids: CASSLVAGTVKNEQYF. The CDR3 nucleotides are TGTGCCAGCAGCTTAGTGGCCGGGACAGTGAAGAACGAGCAGTACTTC.

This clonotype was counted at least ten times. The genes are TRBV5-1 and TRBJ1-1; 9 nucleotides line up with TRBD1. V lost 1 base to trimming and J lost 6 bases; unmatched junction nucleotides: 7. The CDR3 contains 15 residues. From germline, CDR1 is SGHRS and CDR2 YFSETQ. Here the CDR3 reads CASSLRTGAEPEAFF. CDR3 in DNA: TGCGCCAGCAGCTTGCGGACAGGGGCGGAACCTGAAGCTTTCTTT. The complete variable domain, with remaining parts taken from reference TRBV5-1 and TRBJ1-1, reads KAGVTQTPRYLIKTRGQQVTLSCSPISGHRSVSWYQQTPGQGLQFLFEYFSETQRNKGNFPGRFSGRQFSNSRSEMNVSTLELGDSALYLCASSLRTGAEPEAFFGQGTRLTVV.

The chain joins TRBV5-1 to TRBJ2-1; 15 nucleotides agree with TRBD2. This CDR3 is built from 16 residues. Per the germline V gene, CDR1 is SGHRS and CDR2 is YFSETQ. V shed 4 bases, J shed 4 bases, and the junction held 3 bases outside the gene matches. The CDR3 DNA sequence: TGCGCCAGCAGCGGGGGACTAGCGGGAGGTTACAATGAGCAGTTCTTC. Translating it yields CASSGGLAGGYNEQFF.

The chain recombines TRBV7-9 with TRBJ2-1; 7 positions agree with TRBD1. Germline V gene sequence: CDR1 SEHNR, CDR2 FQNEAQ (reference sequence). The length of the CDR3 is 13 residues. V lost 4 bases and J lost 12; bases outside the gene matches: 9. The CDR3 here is CASSSQTGERQFF. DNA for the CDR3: TGTGCCAGCAGCTCCCAAACAGGGGAAAGGCAGTTCTTC.

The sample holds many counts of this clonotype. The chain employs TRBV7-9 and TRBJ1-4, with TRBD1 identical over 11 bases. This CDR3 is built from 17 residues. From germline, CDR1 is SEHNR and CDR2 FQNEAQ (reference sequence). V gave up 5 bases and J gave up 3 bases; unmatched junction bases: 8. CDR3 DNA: TGTGCCAGCAGCCTCTGGACAGGGGGCAGGGCTAATGAAAAACTGTTTTTT. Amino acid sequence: CASSLWTGGRANEKLFF.

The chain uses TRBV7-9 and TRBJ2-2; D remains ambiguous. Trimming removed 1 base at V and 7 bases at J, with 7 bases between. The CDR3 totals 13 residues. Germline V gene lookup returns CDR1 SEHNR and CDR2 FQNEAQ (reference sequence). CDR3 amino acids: CASSLEGIGELFF. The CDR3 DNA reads TGTGCCAGCAGCTTAGAAGGGATCGGGGAGCTGTTTTTT. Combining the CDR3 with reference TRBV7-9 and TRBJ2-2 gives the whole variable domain DTGVSQNPRHKITKRGQNVTFRCDPISEHNRLYWYRQTLGQGPEFLTYFQNEAQLEKSRLLSDRFSAERPKGSFSTLEIQRTEQGDSAMYLCASSLEGIGELFFGEGSRLTVL.

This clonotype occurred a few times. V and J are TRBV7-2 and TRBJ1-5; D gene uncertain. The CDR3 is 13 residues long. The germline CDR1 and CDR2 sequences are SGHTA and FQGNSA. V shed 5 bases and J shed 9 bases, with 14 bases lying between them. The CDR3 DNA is TGTGCCAGCAGCACCGCCTCATTTAGGCCCCAGCATTTT. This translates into CASSTASFRPQHF.

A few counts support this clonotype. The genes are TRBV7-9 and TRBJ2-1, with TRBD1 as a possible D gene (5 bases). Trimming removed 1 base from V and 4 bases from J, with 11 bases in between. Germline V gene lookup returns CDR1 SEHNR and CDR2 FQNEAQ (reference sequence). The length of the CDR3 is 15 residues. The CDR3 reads CASSLGQQSYNEQFF. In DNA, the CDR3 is TGTGCCAGCAGCTTAGGACAGCAGAGTTACAATGAGCAGTTCTTC.

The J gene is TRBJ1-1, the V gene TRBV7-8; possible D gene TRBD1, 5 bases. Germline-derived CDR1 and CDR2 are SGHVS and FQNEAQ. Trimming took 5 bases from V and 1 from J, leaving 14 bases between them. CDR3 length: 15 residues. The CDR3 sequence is CASSQIRQKNTEAFF. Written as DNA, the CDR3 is TGTGCCAGCAGCCAGATAAGACAGAAGAACACTGAAGCTTTCTTT. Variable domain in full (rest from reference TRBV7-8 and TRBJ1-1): GAGVSQSPRYKVAKRGQDVALRCDPISGHVSLFWYQQALGQGPEFLTYFQNEAQLDKSGLPSDRFFAERPEGSVSTLKIQRTQQEDSAVYLCASSQIRQKNTEAFFGQGTRLTVV.

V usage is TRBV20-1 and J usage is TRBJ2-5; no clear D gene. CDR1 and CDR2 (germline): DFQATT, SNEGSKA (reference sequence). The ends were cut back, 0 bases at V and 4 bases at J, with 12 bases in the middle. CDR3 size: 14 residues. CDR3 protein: CSARDLFGRETQYF. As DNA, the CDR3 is TGCAGTGCTAGAGATTTATTCGGTAGAGAGACCCAGTACTTC.

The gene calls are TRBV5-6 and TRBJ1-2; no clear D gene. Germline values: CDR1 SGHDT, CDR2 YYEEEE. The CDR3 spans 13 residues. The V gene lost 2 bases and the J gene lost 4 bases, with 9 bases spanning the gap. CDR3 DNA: TGTGCCAGCAGCTTAAGCCAGCCCTATGGCTACACCTTC. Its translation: CASSLSQPYGYTF.

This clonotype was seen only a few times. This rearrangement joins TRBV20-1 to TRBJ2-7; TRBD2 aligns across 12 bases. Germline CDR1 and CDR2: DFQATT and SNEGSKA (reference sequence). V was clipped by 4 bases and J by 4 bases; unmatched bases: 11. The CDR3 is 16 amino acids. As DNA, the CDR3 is TGCAGTGCTACGATGACGGGGACTAGCGGGCATTACGAGCAGTACTTC. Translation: CSATMTGTSGHYEQYF.

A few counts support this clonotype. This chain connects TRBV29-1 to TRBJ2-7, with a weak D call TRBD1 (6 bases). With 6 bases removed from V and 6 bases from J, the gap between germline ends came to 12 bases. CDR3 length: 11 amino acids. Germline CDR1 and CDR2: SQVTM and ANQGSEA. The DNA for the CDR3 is TGCAGCGTCGGTTTGGGGGCCGAGCAGTACTTC. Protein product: CSVGLGAEQYF.

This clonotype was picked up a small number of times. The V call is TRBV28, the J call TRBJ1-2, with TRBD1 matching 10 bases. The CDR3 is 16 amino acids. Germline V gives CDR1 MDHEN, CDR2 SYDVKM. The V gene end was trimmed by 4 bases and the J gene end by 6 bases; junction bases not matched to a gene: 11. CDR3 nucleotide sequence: TGTGCCAGCAGTTCAACCTCCGGGACAGGGGCCCATGGCTACACCTTC. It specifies CASSSTSGTGAHGYTF.

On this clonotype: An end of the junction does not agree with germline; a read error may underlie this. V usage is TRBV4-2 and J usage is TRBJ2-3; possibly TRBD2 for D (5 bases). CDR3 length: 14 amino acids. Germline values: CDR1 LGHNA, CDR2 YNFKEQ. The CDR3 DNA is TGTGCCAGCAGTCAAGCCATACGCGGGGATACGCAGTATTTT. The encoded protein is CASSQAIRGDTQYF.

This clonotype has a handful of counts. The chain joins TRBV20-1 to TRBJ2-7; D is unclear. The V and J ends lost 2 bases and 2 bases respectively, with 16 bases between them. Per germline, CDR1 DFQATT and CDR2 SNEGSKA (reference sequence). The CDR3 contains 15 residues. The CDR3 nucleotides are TGCAGTGCTAGATCGGGTAGCTCGAGGACCTACGAGCAGTACTTC. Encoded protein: CSARSGSSRTYEQYF.

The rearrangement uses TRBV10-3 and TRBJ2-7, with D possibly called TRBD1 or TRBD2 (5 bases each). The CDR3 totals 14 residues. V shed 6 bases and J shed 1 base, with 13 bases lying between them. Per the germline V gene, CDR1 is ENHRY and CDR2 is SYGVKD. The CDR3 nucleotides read TGTGCCATCAGAACCGGGACCCTTTCCTACGAGCAGTACTTC. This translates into CAIRTGTLSYEQYF.

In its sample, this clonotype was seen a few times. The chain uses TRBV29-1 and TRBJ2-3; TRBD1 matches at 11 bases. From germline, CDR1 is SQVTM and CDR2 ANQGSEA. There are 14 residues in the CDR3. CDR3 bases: TGCAGTAAGAGTGTTGGACAGGGGGCGAATACGCAGTATTTT. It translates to CSKSVGQGANTQYF.

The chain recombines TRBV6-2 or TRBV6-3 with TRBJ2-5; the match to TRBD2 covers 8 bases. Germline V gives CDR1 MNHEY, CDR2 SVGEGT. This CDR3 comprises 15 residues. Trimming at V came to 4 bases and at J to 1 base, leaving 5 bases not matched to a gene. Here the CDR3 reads CASSSRLAPQETQYF. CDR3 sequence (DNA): TGTGCCAGCAGTTCCAGACTAGCGCCCCAAGAGACCCAGTACTTC.

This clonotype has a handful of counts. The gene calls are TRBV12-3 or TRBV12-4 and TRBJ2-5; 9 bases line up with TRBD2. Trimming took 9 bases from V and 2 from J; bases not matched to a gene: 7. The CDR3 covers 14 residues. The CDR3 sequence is CASTQAGGQETQYF. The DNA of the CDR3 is TGTGCCAGTACTCAAGCGGGGGGACAAGAGACCCAGTACTTC.

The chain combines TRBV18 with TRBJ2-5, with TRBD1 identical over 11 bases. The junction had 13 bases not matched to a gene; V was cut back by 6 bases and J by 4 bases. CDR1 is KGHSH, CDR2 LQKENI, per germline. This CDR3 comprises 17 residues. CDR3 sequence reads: CASSSIPGQGDGETQYF. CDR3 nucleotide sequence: TGTGCCAGCTCCTCCATCCCGGGACAGGGGGATGGAGAGACCCAGTACTTC.

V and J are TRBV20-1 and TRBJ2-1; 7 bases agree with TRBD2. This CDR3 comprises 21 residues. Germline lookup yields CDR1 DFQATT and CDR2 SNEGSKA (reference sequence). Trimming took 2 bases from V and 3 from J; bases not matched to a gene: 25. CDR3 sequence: CSARSRPSAGLPTNSYNEQFF. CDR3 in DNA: TGCAGTGCTAGAAGTCGGCCGTCAGCGGGGTTGCCAACGAACAGCTACAATGAGCAGTTCTTC.

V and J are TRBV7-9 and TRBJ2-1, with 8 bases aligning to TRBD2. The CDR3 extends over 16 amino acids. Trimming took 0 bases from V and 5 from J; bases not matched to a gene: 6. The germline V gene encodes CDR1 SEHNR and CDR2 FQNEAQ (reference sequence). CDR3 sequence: CASSLAIAGGHNEQFF. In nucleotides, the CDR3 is TGTGCCAGCAGCTTAGCCATCGCGGGGGGACACAATGAGCAGTTCTTC.

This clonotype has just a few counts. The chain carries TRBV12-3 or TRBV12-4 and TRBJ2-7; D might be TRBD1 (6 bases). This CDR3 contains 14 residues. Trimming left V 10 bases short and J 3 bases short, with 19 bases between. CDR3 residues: CATGPSGTSYEQYF. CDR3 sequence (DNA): TGTGCCACCGGCCCCTCCGGGACAAGCTACGAGCAGTACTTC.

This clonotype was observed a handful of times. The CDR3 loop reads CSAVLTAATDTQYF. The CDR3 coding sequence is TGCAGTGCTGTTCTCACTGCTGCCACAGATACGCAGTATTTT. The rearrangement joins TRBV20-1 to TRBJ2-3; no firm D call. The V and J ends lost 5 bases and 2 bases respectively, with 14 bases between them. The V gene's germline CDR1 is DFQATT and CDR2 SNEGSKA (reference sequence). The CDR3 is 14 residues long.

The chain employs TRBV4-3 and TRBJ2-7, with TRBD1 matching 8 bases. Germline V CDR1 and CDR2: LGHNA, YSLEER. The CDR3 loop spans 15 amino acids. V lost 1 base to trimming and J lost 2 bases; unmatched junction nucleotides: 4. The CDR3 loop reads CASSQADRGTYEQYF. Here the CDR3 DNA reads TGCGCCAGCAGCCAAGCCGACAGGGGAACCTACGAGCAGTACTTC.

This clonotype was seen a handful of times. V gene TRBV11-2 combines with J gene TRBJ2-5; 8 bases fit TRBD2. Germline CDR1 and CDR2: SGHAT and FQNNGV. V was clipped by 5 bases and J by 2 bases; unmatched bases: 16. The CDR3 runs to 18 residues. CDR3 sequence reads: CASSRPRGRRVLQETQYF. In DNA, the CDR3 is TGTGCCAGCAGCCGACCCCGCGGGAGGAGGGTCTTACAAGAGACCCAGTACTTC.

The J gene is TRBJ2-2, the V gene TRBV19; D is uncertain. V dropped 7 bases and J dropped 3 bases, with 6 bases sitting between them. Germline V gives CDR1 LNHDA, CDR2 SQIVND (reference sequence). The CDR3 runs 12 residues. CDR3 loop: CASKEYTGELFF. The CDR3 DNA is TGTGCCAGTAAGGAGTACACCGGGGAGCTGTTTTTT.

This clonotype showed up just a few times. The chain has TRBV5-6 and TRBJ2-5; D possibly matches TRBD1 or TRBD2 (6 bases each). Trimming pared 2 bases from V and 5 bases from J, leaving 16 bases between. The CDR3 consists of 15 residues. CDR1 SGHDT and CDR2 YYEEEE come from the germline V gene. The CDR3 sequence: CASSFTGGQGETQYF. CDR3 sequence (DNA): TGTGCCAGCAGCTTCACCGGGGGCCAGGGGGAGACCCAGTACTTC.